Listed below are T cell receptor beta chains from one sample, sequenced in a study of TIL therapy for anti-PD-1-resistant metastatic lung cancer. Assay: immunoSEQ multiplex PCR; the TCRdb copy retains only in-frame clones and omits some. The sample comprises about 59,000 clones, roughly four fifths of which are singletons, and 2.5% to 3.5% rests with the top ten. Sequenced here: blood, sampled at baseline. All receptors come from a person aged 25 to 80 with non-small cell lung cancer. CDR3s include the opening cysteine and the closing phenylalanine or tryptophan. A D gene is named only where the DNA matches it firmly. Expanded clones are given a class, and other clones once, few, many or no size at all.

>TRBV27|-|few|TRBJ1-2
CASALGPYYTF
TGTGCCAGCGCCCTGGGACCGTACTACACCTTC
>TRBV7-3|TRBD2|-|TRBJ2-1
CASSTWTSGRASYNEQFF
TGTGCCAGCAGCACCTGGACTAGCGGGAGGGCCTCCTACAATGAGCAGTTCTTC
>TRBV6-2/TRBV6-3|-|-|TRBJ1-2
CASSYSRGDGYTF
TGTGCCAGCAGTTACTCCCGTGGTGATGGCTACACCTTC
>TRBV5-1|-|-|TRBJ2-6
CASTFNPSGANVLTF
TGCGCCAGCACATTCAACCCCTCTGGGGCCAACGTCCTGACTTTC
>TRBV19|-|-|TRBJ1-4
CASSPGQLFLWANEKLFF
TGTGCCAGTAGTCCCGGACAGCTTTTCCTGTGGGCTAATGAAAAACTGTTTTTT
>TRBV11-2|TRBD1|few|TRBJ2-3
CASSLYTGGTDTQYF
TGTGCCAGCAGCCTATATACAGGGGGCACAGATACGCAGTATTTT
>TRBV6-4|TRBD2|medium-sized|TRBJ2-3
CASSDSASGGLADTQYF
TGTGCCAGCAGTGACTCGGCTAGCGGGGGCCTTGCGGATACGCAGTATTTT
>TRBV5-1|-|once|TRBJ1-4
CASSLARDGGYNEKLFF
TGCGCCAGCAGCTTGGCCCGGGACGGTGGTTATAATGAAAAACTGTTTTTT
>TRBV6-6|TRBD1|-|TRBJ2-1
CASSYSDRGNEQFF
TGTGCCAGCAGTTACTCGGACAGGGGTAATGAGCAGTTCTTC
>TRBV19|-|-|TRBJ1-6
CASSTGNNSPLHF
TGTGCCAGTAGTACAGGGAATAATTCACCCCTCCACTTT
>TRBV15|-|-|TRBJ1-4
CATSRALGVGEKLFF
TGTGCCACCAGCAGAGCCCTAGGGGTTGGCGAAAAACTGTTTTTT
>TRBV7-2|-|once|TRBJ1-1
CASSLRGRQNTEAFF
TGTGCCAGCAGCTTGAGGGGACGGCAGAACACTGAAGCTTTCTTT
>TRBV27|TRBD2|-|TRBJ2-3
CASSLDLAGGTDTQYF
TGTGCCAGCAGTTTAGACCTAGCGGGGGGTACAGATACGCAGTATTTT
>TRBV27|-|-|TRBJ2-7
CASSLLAESSEQYF
TGTGCCAGCAGTTTACTAGCCGAGTCGTCCGAGCAGTACTTC
>TRBV27|-|few|TRBJ2-7
CASGPWGSPTTEQYF
TGTGCCAGCGGGCCCTGGGGGTCCCCCACTACCGAGCAGTACTTC
>TRBV10-1|-|-|TRBJ2-2
CASSGPKGGLSTGELFF
TGCGCCAGCAGTGGTCCGAAAGGGGGTTTATCGACCGGGGAGCTGTTTTTT
>TRBV6-5|-|-|TRBJ1-4
CASSYYATNEKLFF
TGTGCCAGCAGTTACTATGCAACTAATGAAAAACTGTTTTTT
>TRBV3-1/TRBV3-2|TRBD1|-|TRBJ1-1
CASSQLSGTGRSEAFF
TGTGCCAGCAGCCAACTCTCCGGGACAGGGAGATCTGAAGCTTTCTTT
>TRBV5-6|-|few|TRBJ2-1
CASSLGAGLSYNEQFF
TGTGCCAGCAGCTTGGGGGCGGGGCTCTCCTACAATGAGCAGTTCTTC
>TRBV4-3|-|once|TRBJ1-1
CASSRLVGIEAFF
TGCGCCAGCAGCCGTTTGGTTGGAATTGAAGCTTTCTTT
>TRBV30|-|-|TRBJ1-5
CAWSVATVGGPQHF
TGTGCCTGGAGTGTAGCGACCGTTGGGGGGCCCCAGCATTTT
>TRBV7-3|-|once|TRBJ2-3
CASSFGGSTDTQYF
TGTGCCAGCAGCTTCGGGGGTAGCACAGATACGCAGTATTTT
>TRBV7-2|-|-|TRBJ2-2
CASSLWQSTGELFF
TGTGCCAGCAGCTTATGGCAGTCCACCGGGGAGCTGTTTTTT
>TRBV10-3|-|-|TRBJ1-5
CAIGAEGRKSQPQHF
TGTGCCATCGGGGCTGAGGGCCGGAAGAGTCAGCCCCAGCATTTT
>TRBV11-3|TRBD2|-|TRBJ2-3
CASSLTSGSRTDTQYF
TGTGCCAGCAGTCTCACTAGCGGGAGTAGGACAGATACGCAGTATTTT
>TRBV11-2|-|-|TRBJ2-2
CASSTKTVPNTGELFF
TGTGCCAGCAGCACAAAGACAGTTCCGAACACCGGGGAGCTGTTTTTT
>TRBV4-3|TRBD1|-|TRBJ2-7
CASSQDRGGDSSYEQYF
TGCGCCAGCAGCCAAGATCGAGGTGGGGACAGCTCCTACGAGCAGTACTTC
>TRBV2|-|once|TRBJ1-2
CASSERGTNYGYTF
TGTGCCAGCAGTGAACGGGGGACTAACTATGGCTACACCTTC
>TRBV7-9|-|few|TRBJ2-7
CASSGVEGGSYEQYF
TGTGCCAGCAGCGGAGTGGAGGGGGGATCCTACGAGCAGTACTTC
>TRBV10-2|-|-|TRBJ2-7
CASSEDHPYEQYF
TGCGCCAGCAGTGAGGACCACCCCTACGAGCAGTACTTC
>TRBV19|-|-|TRBJ2-2
CASTLGAGTGELFF
TGTGCCAGTACCCTGGGCGCAGGCACGGGGGAGCTGTTTTTT
>TRBV10-3|TRBD2|-|TRBJ2-1
CAINSLAGVNNEQFF
TGTGCCATCAATTCCTTAGCGGGGGTAAACAATGAGCAGTTCTTC
>TRBV18|-|-|TRBJ2-2
CASSPYQGDTGELFF
TGTGCCAGCTCTCCGTACCAGGGAGACACCGGGGAGCTGTTTTTT
>TRBV7-3|-|-|TRBJ2-2
CASSSAPLRTGELFF
TGTGCCAGCAGCTCGGCCCCCTTGAGAACCGGGGAGCTGTTTTTT